This T cell receptor (beta chain) comes out of a study of spatial heterogeneity in lung cancer. Study-wide context: After resection, follow-up PBMC samples were sequenced when available, at a median of roughly two years later. In the raw reads, each unique TCR and UMI combination was present more than ten times on average.

This clonotype was counted between two and nine times. TCR cDNA molecules each carried a unique molecular identifier. From the 5' RACE reads, TCRdb called clonotypes with MiXCR, one entry per CDR3 protein. The sample has 95,000 to 120,000 distinct CDR3 sequences, approximately 10% seen once. V lost 8 bases, J lost 2 bases, and 12 bases lay in between. This CDR3 region has 12 residues. Germline lookup yields CDR1 SQVTM and CDR2 ANQGSEA. Described time point: blood at routine non-recurrence follow-up after resection. Sequencing was performed on whole RNA extracted from tumor and nontumor lung tissue, or from frozen PBMC, and the material was left unsorted.

This clonotype was obtained from a female donor with early-stage non-small cell lung cancer. This specimen was PBMCs, taken at follow-up. V usage is TRBV29-1 and J usage is TRBJ2-5; D perhaps matches TRBD1 (5 bases). CDR3: CSSLGQQETQYF. DNA for the CDR3: TGCAGCTCTCTGGGGCAGCAAGAGACCCAGTACTTC. The entire variable domain, with the rest obtained from reference TRBV29-1 and TRBJ2-5, is as follows: SAVISQKPSRDICQRGTSLTIQCQVDSQVTMMFWYRQQPGQSLTLIATANQGSEATYESGFVIDKFPISRPNLTFSTLTVSNMSPEDSSIYLCSSLGQQETQYFGPGTRLLVL.